These T cell receptor beta chains were read from a single sample in a study of T cell responses to AZD1222 COVID-19 vaccine. Sequenced by immunoSEQ multiplex PCR; TCRdb stores in-frame clones only, minus some. The sample yields about 140,000 clones, about 91% seen once. The input for sequencing was peripheral blood, taken 28 days after the second AZD1222 dose. These receptors all come from an adult who received the AZD1222 COVID-19 vaccine. The CDR3 runs from the conserved cysteine through the conserved F or W. D genes are given only for firm matches. Size is omitted from some rows. Given values are once, few, many or a class for expanded clones.

cdr3_nt cdr3_aa j_call v_call d_call clone_size
TGCGCCAGCAGTGAGGGTATGATTATTCAGTACTTC CASSEGMIIQYF TRBJ2-4 TRBV23-1 NA NA
TGTGCCAGCTCACGCAGACCGAGACTAGCGGGAGGTACGCAGTATTTT CASSRRPRLAGGTQYF TRBJ2-3 TRBV18 TRBD2 NA
TGCGCCAGCAGCCACACTAGCGGGAGCGACAAGAACACCGGGGAGCTGTTTTTT CASSHTSGSDKNTGELFF TRBJ2-2 TRBV4-1 TRBD2 once
TGTGCCAGCAGTGTGAGGGAGAAGGTGCAGTTCTTC CASSVREKVQFF TRBJ2-1 TRBV2 NA NA
TGTGCCAGCACCGCTTGGGTGAACACTGAAGCTTTCTTT CASTAWVNTEAFF TRBJ1-1 TRBV28 NA NA
TGTGCCAGCAGCTCGGGACTAGCGGGAGAAGACGTCGAGACCCAGTACTTC CASSSGLAGEDVETQYF TRBJ2-5 TRBV11-3 TRBD2 NA
TGTGCCAGCAGCCAAGATTCTATGGGCGGGGGCAATCAGCCCCAGCATTTT CASSQDSMGGGNQPQHF TRBJ1-5 TRBV3-1/TRBV3-2 NA once
TGCAGCGTTAACTGGGGAAGCGAAAAACTGTTTTTT CSVNWGSEKLFF TRBJ1-4 TRBV29-1 NA NA
TGCGCCAGCAGCCCCAGGGGTGGGCCGGATCCAAACTATGGCTACACCTTC CASSPRGGPDPNYGYTF TRBJ1-2 TRBV5-1 NA NA
TGTGCCCCTTCCCCCGGGGTGGAGAGGGGGTTTAGCAATCAGCCCCAGCATTTT CAPSPGVERGFSNQPQHF TRBJ1-5 TRBV7-2 NA few
TGTGCCAGCTCACCACTCCTAGCGGGGGCGAACACCGGGGAGCTGTTTTTT CASSPLLAGANTGELFF TRBJ2-2 TRBV18 TRBD2 once
TGTGCCAGCAGTCGCGGGGGCTCAAGGGACTATGGCTACACCTTC CASSRGGSRDYGYTF TRBJ1-2 TRBV2 NA NA
TGCAGCGTCGGACGGCCGGAGACCTTC CSVGRPETF TRBJ1-2 TRBV29-1 NA medium-sized
TGTGCCAGCAGTCCGATCAGACAGGGGGCGCCTTTTAACTATGGCTACACCTTC CASSPIRQGAPFNYGYTF TRBJ1-2 TRBV13 TRBD1 NA
TGTGCCAGCAGCCCTCAGACAGGGGGTCCCTACGAGCAGTACTTC CASSPQTGGPYEQYF TRBJ2-7 TRBV7-9 TRBD1 NA
TGTGCCAGCAGGGGATACTCCTACGAGCAGTACTTC CASRGYSYEQYF TRBJ2-7 TRBV27 NA NA
TGTGCCAGCCGGCTCCAGGGGGCAGGGGAAAAACTGTTTTTT CASRLQGAGEKLFF TRBJ1-4 TRBV28 TRBD1 NA
TGCAGCGTCCGCCAAGCGGTCAGGGGGGGCCATGAGCAGTTCTTC CSVRQAVRGGHEQFF TRBJ2-1 TRBV29-1 NA NA
TGTGCCAGCAGCTTAAATACGGGGGTTAATTCACCCCTCCACTTT CASSLNTGVNSPLHF TRBJ1-6 TRBV11-2 NA NA
TGTGCCAGCTCCACCGGGGATCAGCCCCAGCATTTT CASSTGDQPQHF TRBJ1-5 TRBV18 NA NA
TGTGCCTGGAGTCGACTAGCGGGCTCCTACGAGCAGTACTTC CAWSRLAGSYEQYF TRBJ2-7 TRBV30 TRBD2 NA
TGCAGCGCTCCGTCCGGGCCGGGCACTGAAGCTTTCTTT CSAPSGPGTEAFF TRBJ1-1 TRBV29-1 NA NA
TGTGCCAGCAGTTACTCTCGGGGGAGGACTGAAGCTTTCTTT CASSYSRGRTEAFF TRBJ1-1 TRBV6-5 NA NA
TGCAGCGTTGATAATCTAGCGGGAAGGAAGGGTGAGCAGTTCTTC CSVDNLAGRKGEQFF TRBJ2-1 TRBV29-1 TRBD2 NA
TGTGCCAGCTCACACACAGGGGCCGATGAAAAACTGTTTTTT CASSHTGADEKLFF TRBJ1-4 TRBV18 TRBD1 NA
TGTGCCAGCAGCGTAGACCCGACGAGGAGAGAGCAGTTCTTC CASSVDPTRREQFF TRBJ2-1 TRBV9 NA NA
TGTGCCAGCAGCGTAGAGGTTGAGGGAAACTATGGCTACACCTTC CASSVEVEGNYGYTF TRBJ1-2 TRBV9 NA once
TGTGCCAGCAGTTTATCGGCGAGTCACGAGCAGTACTTC CASSLSASHEQYF TRBJ2-7 TRBV28 NA NA
TGCAGCGTTGGGTCGATTGAAGCTTTCTTT CSVGSIEAFF TRBJ1-1 TRBV29-1 NA NA
TGTGCCAGCAGTTTACAGGGGAGTCGGACTGAAGCTTTCTTT CASSLQGSRTEAFF TRBJ1-1 TRBV7-2 TRBD1 NA
TGTGCCAGCAATCCGGGGGGGGCTAGCGGATACAATGAGCAGTTCTTC CASNPGGASGYNEQFF TRBJ2-1 TRBV28 TRBD2 NA
TGTGCCAGCAGTCCCTTGCTCCGGGCCCTACGAGGATCACCCCTCCACTTT CASSPLLRALRGSPLHF TRBJ1-6 TRBV6-2/TRBV6-3 NA NA
TGTGCCAGCAGCCCCTGGGGAGCGGGAGGTAAAGAGCAGTTCTTC CASSPWGAGGKEQFF TRBJ2-1 TRBV7-6 TRBD2 NA
TGTGCCGGCCCCGGTGAGATTGGCTACACCTTC CAGPGEIGYTF TRBJ1-2 TRBV28 NA NA
TGTGCCAGCAGCTTGGGACAGCTCAATCAGCCCCAGCATTTT CASSLGQLNQPQHF TRBJ1-5 TRBV5-6 NA once
TGTGCCAGTAGTAGACAGAGCACAGATACGCAGTATTTT CASSRQSTDTQYF TRBJ2-3 TRBV19 NA NA
TGTGCCAGCAGCCCTAGTATCGGGACAGGGGGCCCCTATGGCTACACCTTC CASSPSIGTGGPYGYTF TRBJ1-2 TRBV9 TRBD1 once
TGTGCCAGCAGTGACGACTCACAGGGAAACTATGGCTACACCTTC CASSDDSQGNYGYTF TRBJ1-2 TRBV6-1 NA NA
TGTGCCTGGAGTGTTGGACTAGCGGGAGGCACCGGGGAGCTGTTTTTT CAWSVGLAGGTGELFF TRBJ2-2 TRBV30 TRBD2 NA
TGTGCCAGCTCAAGAACGGGTGATGGGCCCCAGCATTTT CASSRTGDGPQHF TRBJ1-5 TRBV18 NA NA
TGTGCCAGCAAGAAACAAAATAGCAATCAGCCCCAGCATTTT CASKKQNSNQPQHF TRBJ1-5 TRBV19 NA NA
TGTGCCAGCAGCACCTCAGGCGATACGCAGTATTTT CASSTSGDTQYF TRBJ2-3 TRBV7-9 NA NA
TGTGCCAGCGGGACAGGGGTCGAGCAGTACTTC CASGTGVEQYF TRBJ2-7 TRBV12-3/TRBV12-4 TRBD1 NA
TGTGCCAGCAGTAGGGCGACCCCTCCTGCCGAGCAGTACTTC CASSRATPPAEQYF TRBJ2-7 TRBV27 NA NA
TGTGCCAGCAGTGGGGCCCAACCAAAGCGGGCTAACGAGCAGTACTTC CASSGAQPKRANEQYF TRBJ2-7 TRBV2 NA NA
TGTGCCAGCAGGACCCGACCAATTTCGGGTTACGAGCAGTACTTC CASRTRPISGYEQYF TRBJ2-7 TRBV27 NA NA
TGTGCCACCAGTGACACAAGGACTAGCAATCGTCCAGAGACCCAGTACTTC CATSDTRTSNRPETQYF TRBJ2-5 TRBV24-1 TRBD2 once
TGTGCCACCAGTGACGCCTCCTACGAGCAGTACTTC CATSDASYEQYF TRBJ2-7 TRBV24-1 NA NA
TGTGCCAGCAGTTACGGACAGGAAAATGAAAAACTGTTTTTT CASSYGQENEKLFF TRBJ1-4 TRBV6-2/TRBV6-3 TRBD1 NA
TGTGCCAGCAGCTTGGCTGGCCTGAAAGGGGCCAACGTCCTGACTTTC CASSLAGLKGANVLTF TRBJ2-6 TRBV5-4 NA NA
TGTGCCAGCAGCTTAGAAGGGAGGAGGTACAATGAGCAGTTCTTC CASSLEGRRYNEQFF TRBJ2-1 TRBV11-2 NA once
TGTGCCAGCAGTGATCCCGGGACAGACTATGGCTACACCTTC CASSDPGTDYGYTF TRBJ1-2 TRBV2 TRBD1 NA
TGTGCCAGCTCACCAGGAGGTAGCCGTGCCTACGAGCAGTACTTC CASSPGGSRAYEQYF TRBJ2-7 TRBV18 NA NA
TGTGCCAGCAGCAAAGATGGCGGGGACCAAGAGACCCAGTACTTC CASSKDGGDQETQYF TRBJ2-5 TRBV21-1 NA once
TGCGCCAGCAGCTTGGCCAACGATGGCTACACCTTC CASSLANDGYTF TRBJ1-2 TRBV5-1 NA NA